This entry describes one T cell receptor (beta chain). Researchers amplified the TCR beta CDR3 regions from RNA transcripts. Researchers ran a first-round RT-PCR on the TCR CDR3 using the HTBI primer set. TCRdb fed the multiplex PCR reads into MiXCR, producing one record per CDR3 protein. The sample consists of around 720,000 distinct CDR3 sequences, roughly a third of them appearing once. The sample is drawn from a study of T cells in Graves' hyperthyroidism and ophthalmopathy. The CDR3 consists of 13 residues. Germline V gene sequence: CDR1 LNHDA, CDR2 SQIVND (reference sequence). Trimming removed 9 bases at V and 0 bases at J, with 11 bases between.

Source material: blood. The chain employs TRBV19 and TRBJ1-1; D is possibly TRBD1 (5 bases). The TCR comes from a woman in her thirties or forties with Graves' hyperthyroidism. CDR3 in amino acids: CASKADMNTEAFF. As DNA, the CDR3 is TGTGCCAGCAAGGCGGACATGAACACTGAAGCTTTCTTT.